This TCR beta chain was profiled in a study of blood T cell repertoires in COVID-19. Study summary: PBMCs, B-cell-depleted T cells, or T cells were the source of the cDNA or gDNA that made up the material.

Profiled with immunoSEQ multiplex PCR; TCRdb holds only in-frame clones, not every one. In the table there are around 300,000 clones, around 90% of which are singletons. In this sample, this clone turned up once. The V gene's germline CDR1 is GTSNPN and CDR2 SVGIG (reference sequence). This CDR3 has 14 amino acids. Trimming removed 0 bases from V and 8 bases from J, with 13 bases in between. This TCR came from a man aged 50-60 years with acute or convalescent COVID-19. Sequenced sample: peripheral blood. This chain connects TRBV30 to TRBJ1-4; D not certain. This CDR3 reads CAWSVRAGREKLFF. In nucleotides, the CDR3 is TGTGCCTGGAGTGTACGTGCCGGGAGAGAAAAACTGTTTTTT.